The 28 T cell receptor beta chains below were found in one sample sequenced in a study of T cells after yellow fever vaccination. TCRdb itself ran the 5' RACE reads through MiXCR, one entry per CDR3 protein. The sample records approximately 510,000 distinct CDR3 sequences, roughly 22% being singletons. The source was PBMCs, collected more than 20 days after the first yellow fever vaccination. The receptor source for this set is a man between 18 and 35 years old who received the YFV17D yellow fever vaccine.

Only one count was recorded for this clonotype. An end of the junction does not agree with germline; a read error may underlie this. V usage is TRBV29-1 and J usage is TRBJ2-2, with TRBD2 identical over 11 bases. The CDR3 loop spans 15 amino acids. Germline V gene sequence: CDR1 SQVTM, CDR2 ANQGSEA. The CDR3 loop reads CSAELAGVLTGELFF. In nucleotides, the CDR3 is TGCAGCGCTGAACTAGCGGGGGTCTTAACCGGGGAGCTGTTTTTT.

The V gene is TRBV7-2, the J gene TRBJ2-7; D unclear. V lost 4 bases and J lost 5, with 9 bases in between. This CDR3 spans 12 amino acids. CDR1 is SGHTA, CDR2 FQGNSA, per germline. The CDR3 DNA reads TGTGCCAGCAGCTCCTCGTCCAACGAGCAGTACTTC. This gives the protein CASSSSSNEQYF.

This clonotype has at least ten counts. The chain joins TRBV20-1 to TRBJ1-2; D gene uncertain. The CDR3 sequence is 12 residues long. Trimming left V 5 bases short and J 8 bases short, with 15 bases between. CDR1 DFQATT and CDR2 SNEGSKA come from the germline V gene (reference sequence). CDR3 coding DNA: TGCAGTGCTCCCGACGCGGGAATCGGCTACACCTTC. Translation gives CSAPDAGIGYTF.

CDR3 nucleotide sequence: TGTGCCAGCAGGAACACCCCCGGCTATGGCTACACCTTC. It codes for CASRNTPGYGYTF. The V gene is TRBV28, the J gene TRBJ1-2; D gene ambiguous. V dropped 6 bases and J dropped 4 bases, with 12 bases sitting between them. The V gene's germline CDR1 is MDHEN and CDR2 SYDVKM. The CDR3 totals 13 residues.

This clonotype was counted many times. V is TRBV12-3 or TRBV12-4 and J is TRBJ1-5; D call uncertain. This CDR3 is built from 13 residues. The V end was cut by 3 bases, the J end by 4 bases, with 7 bases between. The CDR3 DNA sequence: TGTGCCAGCAGTTTCTGGGGAAATCAGCCCCAGCATTTT. This codes for CASSFWGNQPQHF.

This clonotype appeared many times. The CDR3, as DNA: TGTGCCAGCACCGCCGGAGAAACTCATAGCAATCAGCCCCAGCATTTT. It encodes CASTAGETHSNQPQHF. V gene TRBV27 combines with J gene TRBJ1-5; D unresolved. The CDR3 covers 16 residues. Germline-derived CDR1 and CDR2 are MNHEY and SMNVEV (reference sequence). The ends were cut back, 7 bases at V and 0 bases at J, with 16 bases in the middle.

V and J are TRBV27 and TRBJ2-3; 8 bases match TRBD2. With V trimmed by 5 bases and J by 5 bases, 6 bases remained unmatched. The CDR3 loop spans 14 amino acids. The V gene's germline CDR1 is MNHEY and CDR2 SMNVEV (reference sequence). CDR3 nucleotide sequence: TGTGCCAGCAGTAGGGCGGGGGGAGTAGATACGCAGTATTTT. Residues: CASSRAGGVDTQYF.

This clonotype was seen more than once but under ten times. The V gene is TRBV6-2 or TRBV6-3, the J gene TRBJ1-5; D is perhaps TRBD1 (6 bases). Germline values: CDR1 MNHEY, CDR2 SVGEGT. V gave up 5 bases and J gave up 5 bases, with 7 bases separating them. The CDR3 contains 12 residues. CDR3 loop: CASSNRDQPQHF. Here the CDR3 DNA reads TGTGCCAGCAGTAACAGGGATCAGCCCCAGCATTTT.

This clonotype showed up just a few times. The V and J genes are TRBV9 and TRBJ2-3; D call uncertain. CDR1 is SGDLS and CDR2 is YYNGEE in the germline V gene. The CDR3 covers 16 residues. V dropped 0 bases and J dropped 0 bases, with 11 bases sitting between them. In DNA form, the CDR3 reads TGTGCCAGCAGCGTAGGAGCCACCACTAGCACAGATACGCAGTATTTT. The encoded protein is CASSVGATTSTDTQYF. Full variable domain (rest looked up from reference TRBV9 and TRBJ2-3): DSGVTQTPKHLITATGQRVTLRCSPRSGDLSVYWYQQSLDQGLQFLIQYYNGEERAKGNILERFSAQQFPDLHSELNLSSLELGDSALYFCASSVGATTSTDTQYFGPGTRLTVL.

The CDR3 nucleotides read TGCGCCAGCAGCCAAGATCGGGAAGCTGGAAACACCATATATTTT. Its protein is CASSQDREAGNTIYF. The chain uses TRBV4-1 and TRBJ1-3; D is undetermined. The CDR3 contains 15 residues. Trimming removed 0 bases at V and 2 bases at J, with 8 bases between. Germline CDR1 MGHRA, CDR2 YSYEKL.

The rearrangement links TRBV6-2 or TRBV6-3 to TRBJ2-7, with 10 bases matching TRBD1. This CDR3 has 15 residues. Germline CDR1 and CDR2: MNHEY and SVGEGT. J lost 3 bases, V lost 5 bases, and 7 bases had no gene match. The CDR3 sequence: CASSPAGTGDYEQYF. CDR3 DNA sequence: TGTGCCAGCAGTCCGGCCGGGACAGGGGACTACGAGCAGTACTTC.

There are a few counts of this clonotype. The chain links TRBV12-3 or TRBV12-4 to TRBJ2-1; D not certain. This CDR3 has 14 residues. V was pared by 7 bases and J by 8 bases, with 18 bases between. DNA of the CDR3: TGTGCCAGCATGGAGCAGCGCTTCTGGGATGAGCAGTTCTTC. Protein: CASMEQRFWDEQFF.

Only a few counts were recorded for this clonotype. This chain joins TRBV20-1 and TRBJ2-4; D may be TRBD1 (7 bases). Germline CDR1 reads DFQATT; CDR2 reads SNEGSKA (reference sequence). Trimming left V 5 bases short and J 6 bases short, with 14 bases between. This CDR3 has 13 residues. Written as DNA, the CDR3 is TGCAGTGCTGCCAGGGGGGAAGGAAACATTCAGTACTTC. Translation gives CSAARGEGNIQYF.

The chain employs TRBV9 and TRBJ2-2; D may be TRBD2 (7 bases). Germline CDR1 is SGDLS and CDR2 is YYNGEE. V gave up 2 bases and J gave up 4 bases, with 15 bases separating them. The CDR3 is 16 residues long. The CDR3 region has the DNA TGTGCCAGCAGCGTGGAAGGGGGGGCCGCCACCGGGGAGCTGTTTTTT. This encodes CASSVEGGAATGELFF. Drawing the rest from reference TRBV9 and TRBJ2-2, the complete variable domain is DSGVTQTPKHLITATGQRVTLRCSPRSGDLSVYWYQQSLDQGLQFLIQYYNGEERAKGNILERFSAQQFPDLHSELNLSSLELGDSALYFCASSVEGGAATGELFFGEGSRLTVL.

The gene calls are TRBV5-1 and TRBJ2-1; TRBD1 agrees at 8 bases. The CDR3 contains 15 residues. Germline assignment: CDR1 SGHRS and CDR2 YFSETQ. J lost 1 base, V lost 4 bases, and 4 bases had no gene match. The CDR3 DNA reads TGCGCCAGCAGCCACAGACAGGGGTCCTACAATGAGCAGTTCTTC. This codes for CASSHRQGSYNEQFF.

The V gene is TRBV7-8, the J gene TRBJ2-1; 10 nucleotides line up with TRBD2. CDR3 length: 15 residues. The V segment lost 2 bases and the J segment 9 bases; nucleotides outside the gene matches: 7. The germline V gene has CDR1 SGHVS and CDR2 FQNEAQ. The CDR3 sequence is CASSLRASGGGEQFF. The DNA of the CDR3 is TGTGCCAGCAGCTTAAGGGCTAGCGGGGGAGGTGAGCAGTTCTTC.

This clonotype has more than one count but fewer than ten. The rearrangement links TRBV20-1 to TRBJ2-3, with 12 bases aligning to TRBD1. There are 16 residues in the CDR3. CDR1 is DFQATT, CDR2 SNEGSKA, per germline (reference sequence). V was pared by 3 bases and J by 5 bases, with 9 bases of the junction left unmatched. The DNA of the CDR3 is TGCAGTGCTAGCGTATGGGGACAGGGGGCGAAAGATACGCAGTATTTT. This gives the protein CSASVWGQGAKDTQYF.

The chain carries TRBV4-3 and TRBJ2-2; perhaps TRBD1 as D (5 bases). Germline V gives CDR1 LGHNA, CDR2 YSLEER. CDR3 size: 16 residues. The V gene lost 0 bases and the J gene lost 2 bases, with 10 bases spanning the gap. The CDR3 DNA is TGCGCCAGCAGCCAAGATCCGCAGGGAAACACCGGGGAGCTGTTTTTT. Translating gives CASSQDPQGNTGELFF.

This clonotype has a count of ten or more. This chain connects TRBV12-3 or TRBV12-4 to TRBJ2-2; 11 nucleotides match TRBD2. V lost 5 bases to trimming and J lost 3 bases; unmatched junction nucleotides: 2. This CDR3 is 15 amino acids long. Here the CDR3 DNA reads TGTGCCAGCAGTGCACTAGCGGGGGACACCGGGGAGCTGTTTTTT. Protein product: CASSALAGDTGELFF.

This clonotype was found a few times. The chain joins TRBV7-9 to TRBJ2-7, with 9 bases matching TRBD1. V dropped 6 bases and J dropped 6; count of bases not matched to a gene: 6. The length of the CDR3 is 13 residues. Germline lookup yields CDR1 SEHNR and CDR2 FQNEAQ (reference sequence). CDR3: CASRRTGASEQYF. The CDR3 DNA follows: TGTGCCAGCAGAAGGACAGGGGCGAGCGAGCAGTACTTC.

The chain carries TRBV12-3 or TRBV12-4 and TRBJ2-3; TRBD2 might be the D (6 bases). The CDR3 has 12 amino acids. V lost 7 bases and J 6 bases, leaving 11 bases between the germline ends. The CDR3 nucleotides are TGTGCCAGCACCCCCCGGGGGGATACGCAGTATTTT. Translating it yields CASTPRGDTQYF.

Comments on this clonotype: At one end, the junction sequence differs from germline, possibly due to a read error. This chain links TRBV20-1 with TRBJ2-3; weak D call: TRBD2 (6 bases). This CDR3 region has 16 residues. Germline CDR1 is DFQATT and CDR2 is SNEGSKA (reference sequence). The CDR3 loop is CCARAGLAKSTDTQYF. The CDR3 nucleotides read TGCTGTGCTAGAGCGGGTCTAGCGAAGAGCACAGATACGCAGTATTTT.

The rearrangement links TRBV21-1 to TRBJ1-5; the D call of TRBD1 is as the table states it, not checked on the DNA. TRBV21-1 is termed a pseudogene. The CDR3 has 17 residues. CDR3 DNA: TGTGCCAGCAGCAAAGTCGCTAAGGACAGGGGTTATCAGCCCCAGCATTTT. Protein: CASSKVAKDRGYQPQHF.

The chain couples TRBV21-1 to TRBJ2-5; TRBD2, as called in the table, went unchecked against the DNA. TRBV21-1 is listed as a pseudogene. This CDR3 has 17 amino acids. The CDR3 sequence: CASTGLAGGPGLRTQYF. The CDR3, as DNA: TGTGCCAGCACCGGACTAGCGGGGGGGCCCGGTTTGAGGACCCAGTACTTC.

CDR3 region: CASSAEQGAVELFF. Here the CDR3 DNA reads TGTGCCAGCAGTGCCGAGCAGGGGGCGGTGGAGCTGTTTTTT. This rearrangement joins TRBV6-4 to TRBJ2-2, with TRBD1 matching over 8 bases. Germline-derived CDR1 and CDR2 are MRHNA and SNTAGT. After removal of 4 bases from V and 10 bases from J, the junction contained 8 bases not matched to a gene. The CDR3 extends over 14 amino acids.

This clonotype was counted only a few times. The chain carries TRBV6-5 and TRBJ2-3; TRBD2 matches 9 bases. The length of the CDR3 is 11 residues. CDR1 and CDR2 (germline): MNHEY, SVGAGI. V lost 6 bases and J lost 9; bases outside the gene matches: 1. CDR3 in amino acids: CASRAGGTQYF. The CDR3 nucleotides read TGTGCCAGCAGGGCGGGGGGGACGCAGTATTTT.

The chain uses TRBV10-3 and TRBJ2-2, with 13 bases aligning to TRBD2. The J segment lost 1 base and the V segment lost 6 bases, leaving 11 bases of the junction unmatched. CDR1 is ENHRY and CDR2 is SYGVKD in the germline V gene. This CDR3 comprises 19 residues. DNA for the CDR3: TGTGCCATCAGCCCAAGGACTAGCGGGGGCCCCCTGAACACCGGGGAGCTGTTTTTT. It specifies CAISPRTSGGPLNTGELFF.

The rearrangement links TRBV11-1 to TRBJ1-1; D is perhaps TRBD1 (6 bases). The CDR3 sequence is 16 residues long. V was cut by 5 bases and J by 1 base, with 17 bases left in between. Per germline, CDR1 SGHAT and CDR2 FQDESV (reference sequence). Here the CDR3 DNA reads TGTGCCAGCAGCACCGGAACGACAGGAGGGAACACTGAAGCTTTCTTT. Translation gives CASSTGTTGGNTEAFF.